A few counts support the clone carrying this TCR beta chain. Study processing details: Using reference gene primer amplification, nucleated cell counts were estimated. This table comes from immunoSEQ multiplex PCR, and its TCRdb copy is limited to in-frame clones, with some not included. D and trimming were read from the DNA, whereas the V and J calls and clone size are those reported in that table. The sample shows 400,000 to 550,000 clones, about 85% of them seen only once. The data derive from a study of blood T cell repertoires in COVID-19. Germline CDR1 and CDR2: SQVTM and ANQGSEA. This CDR3 is built from 13 residues. V lost 2 bases and J 2 bases, leaving 7 bases between the germline ends.

The chain recombines TRBV29-1 with TRBJ1-3; D is possibly TRBD1 (6 bases). Sequenced: PBMCs or T cells enriched from blood (not recorded which). The source is a woman aged 18-29 years with acute COVID-19. CDR3 in amino acids: CSVETGTGNTIYF. In DNA, the CDR3 is TGCAGCGTTGAAACAGGGACTGGAAACACCATATATTTT.